The 20 T cell receptor beta chains given below trace back to one sample, sequenced in a study of blood T cell repertoires in COVID-19. Only in-frame clones appear in the TCRdb table, and some are missing; sequencing was by immunoSEQ multiplex PCR. The sample has 150,000 to 180,000 clones; about three quarters are singletons. Sample: peripheral blood. Receptor source: a man older than 75 with acute or convalescent COVID-19.

This clone showed up just once. This chain links TRBV3-1 (or the pseudogene TRBV3-2) with TRBJ2-5; 11 bases fit TRBD1. The CDR3 is made up of 13 amino acids. Unmatched junction bases numbered 3, after V lost 8 bases and J lost 4 bases. Germline-derived CDR1 and CDR2 are LGHDT and YNNKEL (reference sequence). In DNA form, the CDR3 reads TGTGCCAGCGGACAGGGGGCGCGAGAGACCCAGTACTTC. Protein: CASGQGARETQYF.

The chain recombines TRBV30 with TRBJ1-2; D is perhaps TRBD1 (5 bases). Germline V lookup: CDR1 GTSNPN, CDR2 SVGIG (reference sequence). Trimming left V 1 base short and J 8 bases short, with 14 bases between. The CDR3 loop spans 13 amino acids. CDR3 region: CAWSATGAVGYTF. In DNA, the CDR3 is TGTGCCTGGAGTGCCACTGGGGCGGTAGGCTACACCTTC.

This clone has more than one count but fewer than ten. The chain uses TRBV4-3 and TRBJ1-6, with 9 bases aligning to TRBD1. The CDR3 has 15 residues. The trim removed 1 base at V and 9 bases at J, leaving 4 bases unmatched. Per the germline V gene, CDR1 is LGHNA and CDR2 is YSLEER. This chain's CDR3 is CASSQATGGGSPLHF. DNA for the CDR3: TGCGCCAGCAGCCAAGCGACAGGGGGTGGTTCACCCCTCCACTTT.

This clone was seen a few times. The chain couples TRBV6-5 to TRBJ1-1; TRBD1 might be the D (5 bases). The CDR3 is 14 amino acids. The ends were cut back, 2 bases at V and 11 bases at J, with 18 bases in the middle. Germline loops: CDR1 MNHEY, CDR2 SVGAGI. The CDR3 protein is CASSYGAWGTKAFF. The CDR3 nucleotides are TGTGCCAGCAGTTACGGGGCATGGGGAACCAAGGCTTTCTTT.

This chain joins TRBV12-3 or TRBV12-4 and TRBJ1-1; D remains ambiguous. V lost 5 bases and J 0 bases, leaving 7 bases between the germline ends. The CDR3 contains 13 residues. The CDR3, as DNA: TGTGCCAGCAGTCCGCGAATGAACACTGAAGCTTTCTTT. Translated, it gives CASSPRMNTEAFF.

This sequence joins TRBV5-1 and TRBJ2-3; D is undetermined. Trimming took off 0 bases at V and 2 bases at J, with 7 bases between the two ends. Germline V CDR1 and CDR2: SGHRS, YFSETQ. The CDR3 loop spans 14 amino acids. CDR3 nucleotide sequence: TGCGCCAGCAGCTTGGAGGAGTACACAGATACGCAGTATTTT. Its translation: CASSLEEYTDTQYF.

This chain connects TRBV9 to TRBJ1-3, with 11 nucleotides matching TRBD1. The CDR3 sequence is 14 residues long. Germline V CDR1 and CDR2: SGDLS, YYNGEE. Germline trimming cut 9 bases from V and 1 base from J; bases unmatched to any gene: 3. As DNA, the CDR3 is TGTGCCACAGGACAGGGGGCTTCTGGAAACACCATATATTTT. This translates into CATGQGASGNTIYF.

The chain couples TRBV29-1 to TRBJ1-6; D is possibly TRBD1 (6 bases). Germline V lookup: CDR1 SQVTM, CDR2 ANQGSEA. V was trimmed by 4 bases and J by 7 bases, leaving 14 bases between them. The CDR3 contains 14 residues. CDR3 sequence: CSVADSGGNSPLHF. In DNA form, the CDR3 reads TGCAGCGTTGCGGACAGTGGGGGCAATTCACCCCTCCACTTT.

The chain carries TRBV6-5 and TRBJ2-7; 9 positions agree with TRBD1. Germline V gene data show CDR1 as MNHEY and CDR2 as SVGAGI. J lost 2 bases, V lost 6 bases, and 5 bases had no gene match. The CDR3 is 14 amino acids. CDR3 sequence reads: CASRGQGPAYEQYF. DNA of the CDR3: TGTGCCAGCAGAGGACAGGGGCCCGCCTACGAGCAGTACTTC.

This sequence joins TRBV19 and TRBJ1-2; 12 positions agree with TRBD1. V was pared by 7 bases and J by 8 bases, with 14 bases of the junction left unmatched. The CDR3 is 16 residues long. Germline V CDR1 and CDR2: LNHDA, SQIVND (reference sequence). CDR3 sequence reads: CASTPGGTGGVGGYTF. In nucleotides, the CDR3 is TGTGCCAGTACCCCTGGGGGGACAGGGGGCGTCGGGGGCTACACCTTC.

This chain joins TRBV19 and TRBJ1-2; D not resolved. Trimming pared 5 bases from V and 2 bases from J, leaving 15 bases between. The CDR3 runs to 15 residues. Germline CDR1 is LNHDA and CDR2 is SQIVND (reference sequence). DNA for the CDR3: TGTGCCAGTAGTGAGGGCACTCTTTTCAACTATGGCTACACCTTC. It codes for CASSEGTLFNYGYTF.

V and J are TRBV6-5 and TRBJ2-6; D remains unclear. Germline V lookup: CDR1 MNHEY, CDR2 SVGAGI. Trimming stripped 0 bases from V and 0 bases from J, with 3 bases between. The CDR3 has 15 residues. CDR3 loop: CASSYSNSGANVLTF. CDR3 DNA sequence: TGTGCCAGCAGTTACTCTAACTCTGGGGCCAACGTCCTGACTTTC.

The rearrangement links TRBV10-1 to TRBJ2-1; no clear D. The CDR3 runs 13 residues. Germline V CDR1 and CDR2: WNHNN, SYGVQD (reference sequence). V lost 6 bases to trimming and J lost 6 bases, with 12 bases between them. CDR3 DNA sequence: TGCGCCAGCAGCGCAGCGTCCGGCAATGAGCAGTTCTTC. This sequence encodes CASSAASGNEQFF.

The chain couples TRBV5-1 to TRBJ1-2; the match to TRBD1 covers 7 bases. The CDR3 runs 14 residues. V dropped 6 bases and J dropped 7; count of bases not matched to a gene: 12. The V gene's germline CDR1 is SGHRS and CDR2 YFSETQ. The CDR3 is CASNPTGTAGGYTF. As DNA, the CDR3 is TGCGCCAGCAACCCGACAGGGACGGCGGGTGGCTACACCTTC.

In its sample, this clone was seen a few times. The rearrangement joins TRBV13 to TRBJ1-1; the match to TRBD1 covers 8 bases. Germline V gene sequence: CDR1 PRHDT, CDR2 FYEKMQ (reference sequence). With 4 bases clipped from V and 0 bases from J, the junction kept 16 bases outside the gene matches. CDR3 length equals 19 residues. In DNA form, the CDR3 reads TGTGCCAGCAGCTACCACTCTTGGACAGGGCGAGTAATGAACACTGAAGCTTTCTTT. The encoded protein is CASSYHSWTGRVMNTEAFF.

The chain recombines TRBV29-1 with TRBJ2-1, with a tentative D call TRBD1 (5 bases). The CDR3 spans 12 residues. The V and J ends lost 2 bases and 7 bases respectively, with 9 bases between them. Germline V gene sequence: CDR1 SQVTM, CDR2 ANQGSEA. This chain's CDR3 is CSVEIGVNEQFF. CDR3 bases: TGCAGCGTTGAAATAGGGGTTAATGAGCAGTTCTTC.

This chain joins TRBV7-8 and TRBJ2-2, with 10 bases identical to TRBD1. From germline, CDR1 is SGHVS and CDR2 FQNEAQ. The CDR3 contains 16 residues. V was clipped by 5 bases and J by 3 bases; unmatched bases: 6. For the CDR3, the DNA is TGTGCCAGCAGCACAAGACAGGGGGCGGACACCGGGGAGCTGTTTTTT. Amino acids: CASSTRQGADTGELFF.

V usage is TRBV27 and J usage is TRBJ1-4; 8 nucleotides agree with TRBD1. The CDR3 length is 14 residues. The V segment lost 6 bases and the J segment 5 bases; nucleotides outside the gene matches: 5. Germline V gene data show CDR1 as MNHEY and CDR2 as SMNVEV (reference sequence). The CDR3 sequence is CASRMTGANEKLFF. The CDR3, as DNA: TGTGCCAGCAGGATGACAGGGGCGAATGAAAAACTGTTTTTT. Filled out from reference TRBV27 and TRBJ1-4, the complete variable domain reads EAQVTQNPRYLITVTGKKLTVTCSQNMNHEYMSWYRQDPGLGLRQIYYSMNVEVTDKGDVPEGYKVSRKEKRNFPLILESPSPNQTSLYFCASRMTGANEKLFFGSGTQLSVL.

The rearrangement joins TRBV7-8 to TRBJ2-7; 10 bases are a match to TRBD1. The CDR3 loop spans 15 amino acids. Germline assignment: CDR1 SGHVS and CDR2 FQNEAQ. Unmatched junction bases numbered 4, after V lost 1 base and J lost 4 bases. In nucleotides, the CDR3 is TGTGCCAGCAGCTTAGGGACAGGGGGAGAGTACGAGCAGTACGTC. It translates to CASSLGTGGEYEQYV.

This sequence joins TRBV6-4 and TRBJ1-1; TRBD1 might be the D (5 bases). V lost 0 bases to trimming and J lost 0 bases, with 14 bases between them. In germline, CDR1 is MRHNA, CDR2 SNTAGT. The CDR3 totals 17 residues. The CDR3: CASSDSPWGDMNTEAFF. CDR3 nucleotides: TGTGCCAGCAGTGACTCCCCCTGGGGCGACATGAACACTGAAGCTTTCTTT.